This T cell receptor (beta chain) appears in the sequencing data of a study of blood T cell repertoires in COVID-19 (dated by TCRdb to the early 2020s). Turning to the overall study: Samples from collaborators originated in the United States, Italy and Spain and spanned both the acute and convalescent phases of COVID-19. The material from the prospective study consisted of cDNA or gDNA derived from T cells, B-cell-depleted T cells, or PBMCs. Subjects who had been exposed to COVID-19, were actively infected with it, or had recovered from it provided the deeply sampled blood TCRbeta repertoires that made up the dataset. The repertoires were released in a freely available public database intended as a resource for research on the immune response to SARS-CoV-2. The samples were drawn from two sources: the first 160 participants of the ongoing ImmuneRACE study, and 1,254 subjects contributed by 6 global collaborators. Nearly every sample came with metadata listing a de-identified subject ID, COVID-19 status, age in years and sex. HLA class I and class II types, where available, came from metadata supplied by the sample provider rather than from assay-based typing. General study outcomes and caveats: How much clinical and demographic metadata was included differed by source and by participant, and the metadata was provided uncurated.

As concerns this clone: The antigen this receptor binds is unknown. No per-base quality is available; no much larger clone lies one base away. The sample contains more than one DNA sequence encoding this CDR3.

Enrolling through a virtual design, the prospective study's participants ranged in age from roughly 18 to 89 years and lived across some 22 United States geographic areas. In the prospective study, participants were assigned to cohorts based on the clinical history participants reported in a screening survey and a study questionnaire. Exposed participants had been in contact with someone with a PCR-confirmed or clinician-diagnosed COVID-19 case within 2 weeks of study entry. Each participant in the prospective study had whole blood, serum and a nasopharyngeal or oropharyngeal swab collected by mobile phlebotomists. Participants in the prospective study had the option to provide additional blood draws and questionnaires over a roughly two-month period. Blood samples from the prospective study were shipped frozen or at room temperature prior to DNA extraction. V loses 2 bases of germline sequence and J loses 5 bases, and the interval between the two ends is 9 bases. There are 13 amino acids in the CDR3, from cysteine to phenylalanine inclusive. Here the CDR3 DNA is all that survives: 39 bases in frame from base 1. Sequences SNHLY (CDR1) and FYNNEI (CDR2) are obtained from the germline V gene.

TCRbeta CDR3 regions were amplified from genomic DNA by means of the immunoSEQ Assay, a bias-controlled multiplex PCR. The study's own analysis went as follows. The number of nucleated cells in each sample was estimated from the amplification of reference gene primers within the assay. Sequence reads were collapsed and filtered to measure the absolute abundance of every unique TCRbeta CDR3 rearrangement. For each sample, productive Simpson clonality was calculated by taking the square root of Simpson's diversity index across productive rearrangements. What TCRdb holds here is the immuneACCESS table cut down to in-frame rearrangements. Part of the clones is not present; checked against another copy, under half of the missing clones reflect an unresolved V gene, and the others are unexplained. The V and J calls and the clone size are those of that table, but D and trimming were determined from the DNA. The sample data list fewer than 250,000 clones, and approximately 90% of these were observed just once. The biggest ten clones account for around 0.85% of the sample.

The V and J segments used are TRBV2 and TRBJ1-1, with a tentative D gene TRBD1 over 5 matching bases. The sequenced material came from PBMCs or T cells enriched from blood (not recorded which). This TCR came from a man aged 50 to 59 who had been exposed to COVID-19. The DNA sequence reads TGTGCCAGCAGTGAACAGGGCGGAACTGAAGCTTTCTTT. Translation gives CASSEQGGTEAFF.